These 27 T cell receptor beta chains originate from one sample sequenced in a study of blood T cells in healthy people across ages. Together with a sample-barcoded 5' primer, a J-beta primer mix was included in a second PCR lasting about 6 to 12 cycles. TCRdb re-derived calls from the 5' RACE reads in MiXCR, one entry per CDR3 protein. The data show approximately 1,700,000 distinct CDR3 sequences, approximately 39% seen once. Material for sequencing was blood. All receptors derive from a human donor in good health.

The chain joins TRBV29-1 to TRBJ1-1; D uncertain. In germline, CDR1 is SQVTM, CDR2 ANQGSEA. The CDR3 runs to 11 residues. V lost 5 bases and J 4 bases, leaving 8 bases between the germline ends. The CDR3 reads CSVSGGTEAFF. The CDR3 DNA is TGCAGCGTTTCGGGCGGCACTGAAGCTTTCTTT. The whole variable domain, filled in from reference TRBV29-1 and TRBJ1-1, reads SAVISQKPSRDICQRGTSLTIQCQVDSQVTMMFWYRQQPGQSLTLIATANQGSEATYESGFVIDKFPISRPNLTFSTLTVSNMSPEDSSIYLCSVSGGTEAFFGQGTRLTVV.

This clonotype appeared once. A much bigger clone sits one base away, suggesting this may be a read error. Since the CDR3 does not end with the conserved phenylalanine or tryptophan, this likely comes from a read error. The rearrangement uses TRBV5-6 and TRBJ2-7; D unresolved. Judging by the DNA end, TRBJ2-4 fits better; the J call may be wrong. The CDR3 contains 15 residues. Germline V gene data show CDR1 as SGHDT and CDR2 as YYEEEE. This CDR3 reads CASSLSGTESNIQYC. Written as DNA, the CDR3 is TGTGCCAGCAGCTTGTCAGGCACCGAGAGTAACATTCAGTACTGC.

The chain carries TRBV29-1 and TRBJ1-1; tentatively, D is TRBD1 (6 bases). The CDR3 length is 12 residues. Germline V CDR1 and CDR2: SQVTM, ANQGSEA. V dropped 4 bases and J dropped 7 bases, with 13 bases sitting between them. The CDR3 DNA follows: TGCAGCGTTGGGCGGACAGCCGGTGAAGCTTTCTTT. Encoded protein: CSVGRTAGEAFF.

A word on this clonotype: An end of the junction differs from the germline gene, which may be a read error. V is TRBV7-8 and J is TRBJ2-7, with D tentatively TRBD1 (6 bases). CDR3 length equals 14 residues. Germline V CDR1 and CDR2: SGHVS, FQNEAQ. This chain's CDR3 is CVSSPRDKPYEQYF. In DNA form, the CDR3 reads TGTGTCAGCAGCCCCCGGGACAAACCCTACGAGCAGTACTTC.

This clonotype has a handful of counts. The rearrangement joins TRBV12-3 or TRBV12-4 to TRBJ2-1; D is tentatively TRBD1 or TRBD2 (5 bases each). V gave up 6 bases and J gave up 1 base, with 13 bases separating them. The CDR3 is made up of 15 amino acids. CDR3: CASRWGSGSYNEQFF. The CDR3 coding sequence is TGTGCCAGCAGGTGGGGGTCGGGGTCCTACAATGAGCAGTTCTTC.

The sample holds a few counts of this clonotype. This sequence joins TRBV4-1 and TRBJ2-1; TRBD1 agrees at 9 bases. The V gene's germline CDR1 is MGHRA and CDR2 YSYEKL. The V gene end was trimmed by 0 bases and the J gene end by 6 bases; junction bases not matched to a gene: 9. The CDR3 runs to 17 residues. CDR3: CASSQDRGQGTGNEQFF. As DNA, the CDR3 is TGCGCCAGCAGCCAAGATCGAGGACAGGGGACTGGCAATGAGCAGTTCTTC.

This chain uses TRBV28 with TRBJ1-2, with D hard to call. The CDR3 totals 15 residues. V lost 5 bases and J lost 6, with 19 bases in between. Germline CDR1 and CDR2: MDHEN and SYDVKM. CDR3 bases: TGTGCCAGCAGTCGACCGAGACGGCTTTCGGATGGCTACACCTTC. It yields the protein CASSRPRRLSDGYTF.

CDR3 nucleotides: TGTGCCAGCAGCCAGCCGGGACAACGGAAAGCTTTCTTT. This sequence encodes CASSQPGQRKAFF. The V call is TRBV4-2, the J call TRBJ1-1; the D gene is possibly TRBD1 (6 bases). In germline, CDR1 is LGHNA, CDR2 YNFKEQ. Trimming took off 3 bases at V and 9 bases at J, with 14 bases between the two ends. The CDR3 loop spans 13 amino acids.

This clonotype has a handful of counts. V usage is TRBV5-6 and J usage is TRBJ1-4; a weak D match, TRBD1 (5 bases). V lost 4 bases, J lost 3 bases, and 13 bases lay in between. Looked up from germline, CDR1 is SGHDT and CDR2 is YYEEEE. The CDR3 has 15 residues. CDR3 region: CASSPSGGSNEKLFF. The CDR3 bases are TGTGCCAGCAGCCCGTCGGGGGGATCTAATGAAAAACTGTTTTTT.

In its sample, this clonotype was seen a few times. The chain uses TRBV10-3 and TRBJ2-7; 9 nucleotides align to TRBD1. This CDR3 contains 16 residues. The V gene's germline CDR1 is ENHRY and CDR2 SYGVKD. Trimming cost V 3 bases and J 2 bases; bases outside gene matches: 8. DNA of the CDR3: TGTGCCATCAGTGAAGTTTGGACAGGGGTTACCTACGAGCAGTACTTC. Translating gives CAISEVWTGVTYEQYF.

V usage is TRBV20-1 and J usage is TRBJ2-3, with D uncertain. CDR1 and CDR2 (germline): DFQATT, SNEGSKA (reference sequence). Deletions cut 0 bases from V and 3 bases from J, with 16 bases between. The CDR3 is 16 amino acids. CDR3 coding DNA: TGCAGTGCTAGAGAAGGCTGGCGGAGCGAAACAGATACGCAGTATTTT. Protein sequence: CSAREGWRSETDTQYF.

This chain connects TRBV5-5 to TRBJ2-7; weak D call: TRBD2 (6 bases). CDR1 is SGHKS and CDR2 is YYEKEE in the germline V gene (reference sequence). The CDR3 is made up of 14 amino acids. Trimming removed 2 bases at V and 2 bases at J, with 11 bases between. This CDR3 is CASSFGGETYEQYF. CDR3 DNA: TGTGCCAGCAGCTTCGGCGGGGAGACCTACGAGCAGTACTTC.

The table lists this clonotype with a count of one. In nucleotides, the CDR3 is TGTGCCAGCAGCCAGACAGACAGCTACCTTGGCTACACCTTC. Protein: CASSQTDSYLGYTF. This chain connects TRBV14 to TRBJ1-2; weak D call: TRBD1 (5 bases). The germline V and J ends were trimmed by 3 bases and 7 bases, with 15 bases remaining between them. This CDR3 contains 14 residues. Germline V gives CDR1 SGHDN, CDR2 FVKESK. Using reference TRBV14 and TRBJ1-2 for the parts outside the CDR3, the full variable domain is EAGVTQFPSHSVIEKGQTVTLRCDPISGHDNLYWYRRVMGKEIKFLLHFVKESKQDESGMPNNRFLAERTGGTYSTLKVQPAELEDSGVYFCASSQTDSYLGYTFGSGTRLTVV.

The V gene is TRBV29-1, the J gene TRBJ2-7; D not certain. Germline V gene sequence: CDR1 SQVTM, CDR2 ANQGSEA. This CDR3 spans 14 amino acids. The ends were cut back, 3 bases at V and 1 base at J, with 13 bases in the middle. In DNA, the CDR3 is TGCAGCGTTGATTTGTGGAGAGAATCCTACGAGCAGTACTTC. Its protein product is CSVDLWRESYEQYF.

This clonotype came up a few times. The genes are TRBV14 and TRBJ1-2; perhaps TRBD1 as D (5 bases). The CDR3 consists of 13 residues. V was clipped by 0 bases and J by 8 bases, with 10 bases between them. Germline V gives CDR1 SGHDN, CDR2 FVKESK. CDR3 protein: CASSQDEGEGYTF. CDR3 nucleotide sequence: TGTGCCAGCAGCCAAGATGAAGGGGAAGGCTACACCTTC.

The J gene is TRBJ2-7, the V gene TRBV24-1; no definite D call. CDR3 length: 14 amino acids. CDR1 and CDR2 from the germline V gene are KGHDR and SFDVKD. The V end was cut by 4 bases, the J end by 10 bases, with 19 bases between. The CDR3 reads CATSESQVREAQYF. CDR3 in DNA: TGTGCCACCAGTGAATCTCAAGTAAGAGAGGCCCAGTACTTC.

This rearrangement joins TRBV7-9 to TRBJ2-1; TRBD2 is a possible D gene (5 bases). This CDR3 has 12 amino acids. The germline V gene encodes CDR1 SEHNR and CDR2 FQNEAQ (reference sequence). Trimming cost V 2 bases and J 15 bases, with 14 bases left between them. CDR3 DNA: TGTGCCAGCAGCTTATACTGGAGCGAGGGGTTCTTC. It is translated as CASSLYWSEGFF.

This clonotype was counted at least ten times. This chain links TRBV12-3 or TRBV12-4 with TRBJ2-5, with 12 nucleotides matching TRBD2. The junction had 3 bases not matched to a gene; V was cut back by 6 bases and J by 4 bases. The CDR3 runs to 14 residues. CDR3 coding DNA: TGTGCCAGCAGCCTGACTAGCGGGGGAGAGACCCAGTACTTC. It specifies CASSLTSGGETQYF.

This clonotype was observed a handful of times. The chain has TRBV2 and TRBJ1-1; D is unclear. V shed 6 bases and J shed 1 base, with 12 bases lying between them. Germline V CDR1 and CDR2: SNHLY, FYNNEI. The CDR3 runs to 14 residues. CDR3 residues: CASRPHGPNTEAFF. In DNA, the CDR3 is TGTGCCAGCAGACCCCACGGGCCGAACACTGAAGCTTTCTTT.

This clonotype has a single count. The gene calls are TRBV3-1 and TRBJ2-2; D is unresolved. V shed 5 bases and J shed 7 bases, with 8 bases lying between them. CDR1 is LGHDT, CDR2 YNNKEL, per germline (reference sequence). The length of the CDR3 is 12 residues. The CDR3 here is CASSSYYGELFF. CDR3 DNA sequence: TGTGCCAGCAGCTCTTACTACGGGGAGCTGTTTTTT.

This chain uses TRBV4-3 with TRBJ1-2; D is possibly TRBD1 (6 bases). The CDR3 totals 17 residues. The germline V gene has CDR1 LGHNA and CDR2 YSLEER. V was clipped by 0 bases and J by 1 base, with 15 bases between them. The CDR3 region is CASSQDHGGGFNYGYTF. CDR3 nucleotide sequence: TGCGCCAGCAGCCAAGATCATGGAGGGGGTTTTAACTATGGCTACACCTTC.

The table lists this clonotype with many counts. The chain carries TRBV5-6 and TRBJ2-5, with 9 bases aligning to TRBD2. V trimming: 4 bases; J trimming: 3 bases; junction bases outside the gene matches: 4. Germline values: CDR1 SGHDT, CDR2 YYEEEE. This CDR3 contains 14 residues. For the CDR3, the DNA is TGTGCCAGCAGCACCTTAGCGGGAGAAGAGACCCAGTACTTC. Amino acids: CASSTLAGEETQYF.

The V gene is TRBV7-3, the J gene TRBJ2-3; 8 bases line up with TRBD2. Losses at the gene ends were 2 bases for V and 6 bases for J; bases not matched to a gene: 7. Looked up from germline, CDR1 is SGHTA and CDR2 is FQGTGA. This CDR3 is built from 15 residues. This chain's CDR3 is CASSLLTSEWDTQYF. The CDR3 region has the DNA TGTGCCAGCAGCTTATTGACTAGCGAGTGGGATACGCAGTATTTT.

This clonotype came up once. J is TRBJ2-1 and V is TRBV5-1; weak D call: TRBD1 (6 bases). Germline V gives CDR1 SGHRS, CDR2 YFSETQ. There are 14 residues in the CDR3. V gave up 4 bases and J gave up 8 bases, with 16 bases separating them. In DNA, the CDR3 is TGCGCCAGCAGCATACAGGGTGGTCGGGATGAGCAGTTCTTC. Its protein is CASSIQGGRDEQFF.

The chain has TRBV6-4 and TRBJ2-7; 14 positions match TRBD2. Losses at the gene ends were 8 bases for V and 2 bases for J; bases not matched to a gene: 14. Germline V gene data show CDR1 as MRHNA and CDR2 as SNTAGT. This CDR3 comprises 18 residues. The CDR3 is CASGGTSGGDAETYEQYF. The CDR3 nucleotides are TGTGCCAGCGGGGGGACTAGCGGGGGTGACGCCGAGACCTACGAGCAGTACTTC.

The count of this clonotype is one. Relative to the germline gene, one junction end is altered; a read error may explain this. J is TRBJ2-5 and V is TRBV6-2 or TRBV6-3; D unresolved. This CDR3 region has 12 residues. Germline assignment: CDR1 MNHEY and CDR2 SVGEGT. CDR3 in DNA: TGTGCCTGCAGTTTTACCAAGGAGACCCAGTACTTC. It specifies CACSFTKETQYF.

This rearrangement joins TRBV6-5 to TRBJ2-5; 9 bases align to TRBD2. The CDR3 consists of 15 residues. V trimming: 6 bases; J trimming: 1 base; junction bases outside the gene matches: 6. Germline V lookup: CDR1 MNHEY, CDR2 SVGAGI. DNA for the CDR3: TGTGCCAGCAGGACATTAGCGGGGGTCCAAGAGACCCAGTACTTC. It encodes CASRTLAGVQETQYF.